Reported below is one T cell receptor beta chain. Other nucleotide sequences from this sample produce the same CDR3. The data are from a study of blood T cell repertoires in COVID-19. Study overall: Samples of COVID-19 (acute and convalescent) were obtained from the United States, Italy and Spain.

The assay was immunoSEQ multiplex PCR, and TCRdb's table has in-frame clones only and misses some. The table includes approximately 210,000 clones, over 80% detected once. Germline loops: CDR1 SGHTA, CDR2 FQGNSA. Trimming removed 3 bases from V and 0 bases from J; junction bases left unmatched: 1. The CDR3 contains 14 residues. V and J are TRBV7-2 and TRBJ1-1, with 7 positions matching TRBD1. The sample was peripheral blood. The receptor comes from a man aged 60 to 75 with COVID-19, enrolled during active disease. The CDR3 protein is CASSLTGMNTEAFF. Here the CDR3 DNA reads TGTGCCAGCAGCTTGACAGGGATGAACACTGAAGCTTTCTTT.